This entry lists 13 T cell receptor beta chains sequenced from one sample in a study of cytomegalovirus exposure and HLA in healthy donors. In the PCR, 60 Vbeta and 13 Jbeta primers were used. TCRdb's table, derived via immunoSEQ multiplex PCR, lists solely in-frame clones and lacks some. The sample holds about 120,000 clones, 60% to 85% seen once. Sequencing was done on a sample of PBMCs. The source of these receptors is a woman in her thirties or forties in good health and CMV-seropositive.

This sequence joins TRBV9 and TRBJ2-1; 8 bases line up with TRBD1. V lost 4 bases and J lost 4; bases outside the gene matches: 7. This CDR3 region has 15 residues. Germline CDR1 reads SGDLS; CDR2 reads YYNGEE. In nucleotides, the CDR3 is TGTGCCAGCAGCATCCGGGACAGGACTTACAATGAGCAGTTCTTC. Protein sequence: CASSIRDRTYNEQFF.

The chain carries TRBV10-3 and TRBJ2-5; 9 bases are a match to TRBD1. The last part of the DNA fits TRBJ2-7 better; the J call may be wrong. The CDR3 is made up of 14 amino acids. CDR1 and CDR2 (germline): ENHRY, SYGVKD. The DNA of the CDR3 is TGTGCCATCAGTCGGACAGGGGAATTGCACGAGCAGTACTTC. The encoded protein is CAISRTGELHEQYF.

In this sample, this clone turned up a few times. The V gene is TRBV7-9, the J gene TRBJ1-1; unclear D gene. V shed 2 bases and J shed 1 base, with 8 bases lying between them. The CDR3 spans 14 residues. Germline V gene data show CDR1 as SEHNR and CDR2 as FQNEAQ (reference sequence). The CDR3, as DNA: TGTGCCAGCAGCTTAACGCGGCAGAACACTGAAGCTTTCTTT. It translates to CASSLTRQNTEAFF.

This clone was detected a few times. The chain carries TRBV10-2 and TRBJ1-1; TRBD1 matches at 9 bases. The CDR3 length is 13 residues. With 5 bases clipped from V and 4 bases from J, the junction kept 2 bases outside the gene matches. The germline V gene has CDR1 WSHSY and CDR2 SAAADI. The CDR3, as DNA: TGCGCCAGCAGTAGACAGGGGGTCACTGAAGCTTTCTTT. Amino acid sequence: CASSRQGVTEAFF.

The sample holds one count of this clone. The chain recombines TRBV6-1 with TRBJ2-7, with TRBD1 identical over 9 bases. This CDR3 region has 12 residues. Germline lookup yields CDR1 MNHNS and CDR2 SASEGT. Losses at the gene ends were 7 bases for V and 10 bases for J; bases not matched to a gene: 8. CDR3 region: CASKGQGPFQYF. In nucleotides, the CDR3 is TGTGCCAGCAAAGGACAGGGGCCGTTTCAGTACTTC.

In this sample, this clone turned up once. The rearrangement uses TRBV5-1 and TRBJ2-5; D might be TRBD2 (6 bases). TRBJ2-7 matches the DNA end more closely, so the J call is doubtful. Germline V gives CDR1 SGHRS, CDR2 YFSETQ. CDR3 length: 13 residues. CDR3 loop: CASSFSGSYEQYF. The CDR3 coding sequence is TGCGCCAGCAGCTTTAGCGGATCCTACGAGCAGTACTTC.

The CDR3 DNA follows: TGTGCCAGTAGCTGGGCAGCCTCCTACGAGCAGTACTTC. Protein product: CASSWAASYEQYF. This chain joins TRBV19 and TRBJ2-7, with no clear D. With 6 bases removed from V and 0 bases from J, the gap between germline ends came to 9 bases. In germline, CDR1 is LNHDA, CDR2 SQIVND (reference sequence). The CDR3 length is 13 residues.

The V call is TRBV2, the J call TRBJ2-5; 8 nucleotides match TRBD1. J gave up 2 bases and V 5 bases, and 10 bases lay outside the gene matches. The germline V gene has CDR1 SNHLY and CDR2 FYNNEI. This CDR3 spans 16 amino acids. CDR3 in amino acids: CASSPSAGTGQETQYF. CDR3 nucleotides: TGTGCCAGCAGTCCCTCGGCCGGGACAGGTCAAGAGACCCAGTACTTC.

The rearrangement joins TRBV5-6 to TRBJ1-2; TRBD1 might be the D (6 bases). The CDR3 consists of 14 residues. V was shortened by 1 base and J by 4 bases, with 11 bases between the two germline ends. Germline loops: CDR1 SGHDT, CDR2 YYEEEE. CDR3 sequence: CASSLTGRSYGYTF. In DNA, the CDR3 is TGTGCCAGCAGCTTGACAGGGCGGTCCTATGGCTACACCTTC.

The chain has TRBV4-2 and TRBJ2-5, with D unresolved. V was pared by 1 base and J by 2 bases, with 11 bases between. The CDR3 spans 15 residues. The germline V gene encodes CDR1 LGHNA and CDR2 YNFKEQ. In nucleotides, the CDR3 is TGTGCCAGCAGCCAAGGTTCAGAAGCGCAAGAGACCCAGTACTTC. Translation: CASSQGSEAQETQYF.

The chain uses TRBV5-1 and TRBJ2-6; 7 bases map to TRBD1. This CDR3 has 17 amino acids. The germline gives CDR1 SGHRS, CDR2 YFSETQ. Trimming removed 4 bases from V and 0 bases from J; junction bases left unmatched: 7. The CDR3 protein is CASSRSGQTSGANVLTF. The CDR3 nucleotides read TGCGCCAGCAGCCGCTCGGGACAGACCTCTGGGGCCAACGTCCTGACTTTC.

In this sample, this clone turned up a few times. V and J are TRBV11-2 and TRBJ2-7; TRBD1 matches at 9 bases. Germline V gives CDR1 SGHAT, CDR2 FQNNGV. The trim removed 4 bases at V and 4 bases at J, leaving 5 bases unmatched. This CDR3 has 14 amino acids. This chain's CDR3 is CASSWDRAIYEQYF. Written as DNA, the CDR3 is TGTGCCAGCAGCTGGGACAGGGCTATTTACGAGCAGTACTTC.

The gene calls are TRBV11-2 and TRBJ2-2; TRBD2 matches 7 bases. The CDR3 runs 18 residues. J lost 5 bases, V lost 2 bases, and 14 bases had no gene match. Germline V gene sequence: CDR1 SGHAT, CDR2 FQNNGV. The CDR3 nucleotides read TGTGCCAGCAGCTTAAGTGTATCCACAGCGGGATCAACCGGGGAGCTGTTTTTT. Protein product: CASSLSVSTAGSTGELFF. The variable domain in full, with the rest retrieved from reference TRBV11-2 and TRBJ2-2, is EAGVAQSPRYKIIEKRQSVAFWCNPISGHATLYWYQQILGQGPKLLIQFQNNGVVDDSQLPKDRFSAERLKGVDSTLKIQPAKLEDSAVYLCASSLSVSTAGSTGELFFGEGSRLTVL.